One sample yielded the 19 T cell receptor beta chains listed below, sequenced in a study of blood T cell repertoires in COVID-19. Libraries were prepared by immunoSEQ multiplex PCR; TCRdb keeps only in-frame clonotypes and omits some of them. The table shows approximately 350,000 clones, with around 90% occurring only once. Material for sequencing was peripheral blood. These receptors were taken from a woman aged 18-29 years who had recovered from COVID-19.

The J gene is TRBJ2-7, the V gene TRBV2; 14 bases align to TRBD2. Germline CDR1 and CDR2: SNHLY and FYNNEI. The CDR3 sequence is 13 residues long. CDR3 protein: CASSDRTSGRKAV. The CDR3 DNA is TGTGCCAGCAGTGACCGGACTAGCGGGAGGAAAGCGGTC.

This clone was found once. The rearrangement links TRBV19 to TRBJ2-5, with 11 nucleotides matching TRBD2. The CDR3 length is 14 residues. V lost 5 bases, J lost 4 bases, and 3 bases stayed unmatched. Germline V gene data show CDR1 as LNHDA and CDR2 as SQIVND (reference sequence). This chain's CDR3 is CASSLAGGGETQYF. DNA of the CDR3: TGTGCCAGTAGTCTAGCGGGAGGAGGAGAGACCCAGTACTTC.

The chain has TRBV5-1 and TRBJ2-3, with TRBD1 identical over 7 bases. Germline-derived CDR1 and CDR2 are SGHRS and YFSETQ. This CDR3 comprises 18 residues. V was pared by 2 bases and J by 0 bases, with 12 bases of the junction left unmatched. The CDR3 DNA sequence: TGCGCCAGCAGCTTAAGATTGGGACAGCTTACTAGCACAGATACGCAGTATTTT. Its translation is CASSLRLGQLTSTDTQYF.

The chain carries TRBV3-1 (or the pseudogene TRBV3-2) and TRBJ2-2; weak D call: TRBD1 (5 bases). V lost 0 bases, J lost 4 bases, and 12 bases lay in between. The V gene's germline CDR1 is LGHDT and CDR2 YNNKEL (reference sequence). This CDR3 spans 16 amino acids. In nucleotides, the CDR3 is TGTGCCAGCAGCCAAGATAGAGGACACCGCACCGGGGAGCTGTTTTTT. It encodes CASSQDRGHRTGELFF.

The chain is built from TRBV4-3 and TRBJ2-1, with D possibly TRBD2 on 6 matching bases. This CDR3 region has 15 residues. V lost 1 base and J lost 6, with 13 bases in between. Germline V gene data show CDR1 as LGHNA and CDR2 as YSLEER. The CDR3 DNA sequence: TGCGCCAGCAGCCAAGTTGCGGGACTGATCAATGAGCAGTTCTTC. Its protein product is CASSQVAGLINEQFF.

CDR3 residues: CASSEVLLPRLNNEQFF. The CDR3 DNA reads as TGTGCCAGCAGTGAGGTCCTACTTCCTAGGTTGAACAATGAGCAGTTCTTC. The V call is TRBV25-1, the J call TRBJ2-1; no definite D call. Germline CDR1 is MGHDK and CDR2 is SYGVNS. V gave up 3 bases and J gave up 5 bases, with 20 bases separating them. This CDR3 has 17 residues.

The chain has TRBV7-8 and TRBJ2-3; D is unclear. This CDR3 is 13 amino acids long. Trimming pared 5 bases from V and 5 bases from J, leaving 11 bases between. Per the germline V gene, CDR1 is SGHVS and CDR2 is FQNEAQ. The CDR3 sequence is CASSRSTKDTQYF. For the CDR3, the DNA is TGTGCCAGCAGCCGCTCCACAAAAGATACGCAGTATTTT.

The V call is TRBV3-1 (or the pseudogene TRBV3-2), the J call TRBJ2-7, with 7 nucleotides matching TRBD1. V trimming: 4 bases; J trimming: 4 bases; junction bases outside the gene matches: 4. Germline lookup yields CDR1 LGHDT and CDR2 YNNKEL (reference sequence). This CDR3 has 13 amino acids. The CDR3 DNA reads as TGTGCCAGCAGCCGAAGACAGGGTTACGAGCAGTACGTC. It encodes CASSRRQGYEQYV.

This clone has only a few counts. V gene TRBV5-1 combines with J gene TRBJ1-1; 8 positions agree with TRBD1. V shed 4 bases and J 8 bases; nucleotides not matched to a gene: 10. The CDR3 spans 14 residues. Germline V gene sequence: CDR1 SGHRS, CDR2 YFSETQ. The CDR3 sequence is CASSIKGQGREAFF. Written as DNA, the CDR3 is TGCGCCAGCAGCATAAAAGGACAGGGCCGGGAAGCTTTCTTT.

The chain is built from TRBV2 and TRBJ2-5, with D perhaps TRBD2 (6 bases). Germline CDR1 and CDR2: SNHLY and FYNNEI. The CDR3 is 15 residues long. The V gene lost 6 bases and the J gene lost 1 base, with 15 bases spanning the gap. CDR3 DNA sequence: TGTGCCAGCAGGGGGAGGACCGGTACCCAAGAGACCCAGTACTTC. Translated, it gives CASRGRTGTQETQYF.

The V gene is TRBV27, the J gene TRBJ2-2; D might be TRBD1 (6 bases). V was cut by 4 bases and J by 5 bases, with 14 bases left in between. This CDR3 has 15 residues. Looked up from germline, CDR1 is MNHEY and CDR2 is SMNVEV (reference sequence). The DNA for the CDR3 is TGTGCCAGCAGTTCTGGCAGGGGATCGACCGGGGAGCTGTTTTTT. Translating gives CASSSGRGSTGELFF.

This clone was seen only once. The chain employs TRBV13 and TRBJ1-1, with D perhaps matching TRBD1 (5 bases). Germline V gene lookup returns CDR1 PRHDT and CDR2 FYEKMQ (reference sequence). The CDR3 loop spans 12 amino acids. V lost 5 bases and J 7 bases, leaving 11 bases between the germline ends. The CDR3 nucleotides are TGTGCCAGCAGCCCCGGGGGGGGTGAAGCTTTCTTT. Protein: CASSPGGGEAFF.

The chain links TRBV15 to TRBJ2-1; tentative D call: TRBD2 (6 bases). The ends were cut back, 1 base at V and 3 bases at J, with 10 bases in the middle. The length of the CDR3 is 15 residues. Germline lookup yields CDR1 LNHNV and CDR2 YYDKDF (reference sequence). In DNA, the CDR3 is TGTGCCACCAGCAGAGGGGGTAGCGGCTACAATGAGCAGTTCTTC. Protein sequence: CATSRGGSGYNEQFF.

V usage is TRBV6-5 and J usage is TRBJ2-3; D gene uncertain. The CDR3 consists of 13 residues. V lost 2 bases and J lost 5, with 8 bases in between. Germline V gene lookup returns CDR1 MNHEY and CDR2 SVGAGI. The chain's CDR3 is CASSYGPIDTQYF. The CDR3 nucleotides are TGTGCCAGCAGTTACGGGCCTATAGATACGCAGTATTTT.

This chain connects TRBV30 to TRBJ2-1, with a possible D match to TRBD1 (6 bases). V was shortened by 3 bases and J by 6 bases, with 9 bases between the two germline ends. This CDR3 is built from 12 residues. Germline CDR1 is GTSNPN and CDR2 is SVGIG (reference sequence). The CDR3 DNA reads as TGTGCCTGGAGCGGACAGAGCAATGAGCAGTTCTTC. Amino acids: CAWSGQSNEQFF.

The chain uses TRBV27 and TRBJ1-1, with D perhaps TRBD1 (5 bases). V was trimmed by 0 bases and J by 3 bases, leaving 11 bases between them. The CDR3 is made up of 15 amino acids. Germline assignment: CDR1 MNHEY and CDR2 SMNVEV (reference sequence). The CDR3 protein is CASSLSTGGYTEAFF. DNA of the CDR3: TGTGCCAGCAGTTTATCTACCGGGGGGTACACTGAAGCTTTCTTT.

CDR3 nucleotides: TGTGCCAGCAGCTCTAGCGTAGGACACGACACCGGGGAGCTGTTTTTT. Amino acid sequence: CASSSSVGHDTGELFF. This rearrangement joins TRBV11-2 to TRBJ2-2, with a possible D match to TRBD2 (6 bases). Trimming cost V 4 bases and J 3 bases, with 15 bases left between them. The germline V gene has CDR1 SGHAT and CDR2 FQNNGV. This CDR3 is built from 16 residues.

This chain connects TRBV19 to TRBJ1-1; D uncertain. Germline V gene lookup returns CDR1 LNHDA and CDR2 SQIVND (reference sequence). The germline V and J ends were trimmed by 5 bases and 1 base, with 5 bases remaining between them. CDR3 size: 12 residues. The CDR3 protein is CASSEWNTEAFF. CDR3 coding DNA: TGTGCCAGTAGTGAGTGGAACACTGAAGCTTTCTTT. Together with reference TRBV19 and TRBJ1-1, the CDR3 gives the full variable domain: DGGITQSPKYLFRKEGQNVTLSCEQNLNHDAMYWYRQDPGQGLRLIYYSQIVNDFQKGDIAEGYSVSREKKESFPLTVTSAQKNPTAFYLCASSEWNTEAFFGQGTRLTVV.

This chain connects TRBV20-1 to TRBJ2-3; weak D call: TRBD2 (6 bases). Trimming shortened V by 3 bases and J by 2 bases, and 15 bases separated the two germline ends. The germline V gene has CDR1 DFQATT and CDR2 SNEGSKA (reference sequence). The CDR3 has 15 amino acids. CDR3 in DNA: TGCAGTGCTAGTCAGTTGGGAGGATTCACAGATACGCAGTATTTT. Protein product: CSASQLGGFTDTQYF.